Sequencing of this T cell receptor beta chain was carried out in a study of CD8+ T cells in alopecia areata (dated by TCRdb to the late 2010s). In terms of the full investigation: The treated patients, all with moderate-to-severe alopecia areata, were enrolled in an open-label pilot trial of oral tofacitinib given at 5 to 10 mg twice daily. Patients stayed on tofacitinib for 6 to 18 months and then had 6 months of follow-up off drug so that delayed response and recurrence could be assessed. In treated patients, disease severity was measured using the SALT score, which gives the percentage of scalp surface area affected. To study T cell clonal expansion in alopecia areata, the researchers applied high-throughput TCRbeta sequencing to both the C3H/HeJ mouse model and human patients. Scalp tissue and sorted CD4+ and CD8+ peripheral blood T cells from patchy and totalis/universalis alopecia areata patients and from healthy controls were covered by human TCRbeta sequencing. Biopsies were taken from tofacitinib-treated patients at baseline and again at 4 and 24 weeks into treatment, and several of those patients also had a later scalp biopsy. Scalp clonality was compared among normal scalp (n=4), patchy alopecia areata scalp (n=8), and alopecia totalis/universalis scalp (n=8). RNA was obtained with the PAXgene miRNA kit for fixed scalp, the miRNeasy kit for PBMCs, and the RNeasy kit for mouse skin. TCRbeta CDR3 regions were amplified by immunoSEQ multiplex PCR with 35 Vbeta forward and 13 Jbeta reverse primers.

Library creation used the immunoSEQ multiplex PCR assay. To provide template for TCR sequencing, every sample had RNA extracted and reverse transcribed into cDNA. First-strand cDNA was synthesized using SuperScript III with a 2:1 mix of oligo-dT and random hexamers. A synthetic immune receptor repertoire was used to measure amplification bias, and any remaining bias was corrected computationally. Concerning the study's data processing: Raw reads were preprocessed for error removal, and CDR3 was defined according to IMGT conventions as running from the conserved cysteine to phenylalanine. Clonality was computed by normalizing Shannon entropy by log2 of the number of productive unique TCRs and subtracting the result from 1. Whether scalp clones were CD4 or CD8 was inferred by matching scalp TCRbeta sequences against CD4 and CD8 repertoires sorted from blood. The table was pulled from immuneACCESS by TCRdb, which kept in-frame rearrangements only. Such tables lose some clones; where checked, under half of the loss comes from unresolved V genes, and the rest has no known cause. V and J calls plus clone size are reproduced from that table; the DNA served to infer D and trimming. The sample profile shows around 100,000 clones; 60% of them were found once. About 15% of the sample goes to the ten largest clones.

The meaning of the sample's treatment or condition label: oral pan-JAK inhibitor, 5-10 mg twice daily. From alopecia areata patients, peripheral blood was collected along with lesional scalp punch biopsies. PBMCs were isolated by density centrifugation and stained for CD3, CD4 and CD8, after which CD4+ and CD8+ T cells were sorted on a FACSAria. Comments on this clone: Its specific antigen is unknown. Within one base of it there is no much larger clone, and no base qualities were kept.

Findings and caveats that apply to the study as a whole: With tofacitinib, both scalp clonality and the number of expanded CD8+ clones among the top 100 scalp clones went down significantly. Many expanded lesional clones persisted in scalp and blood during tofacitinib treatment, which may partly explain relapse after stopping treatment. Because the treated cohort was small and included a single nonresponder, larger studies are needed to assess links between baseline CD8+ expansion and response. Lesional scalp, especially in alopecia totalis/universalis, showed higher clonality and more expanded CD8+ clones than normal scalp, suggesting antigenic drive. Unlike mouse skin, which is dominated by gammadelta T cells, normal human skin has resident alphabeta T cells that are also sequenced, and this complicates analysis of the scalp TCR repertoire. Compared with mice, TCR sequences shared between patients were less clear, possibly partly because of HLA diversity across the patient population.

CDR1 and CDR2 are read off the germline V gene (reference sequence) as MNHEY and SMNVEV. Ends trimmed: V by 7 bases, J by 3 bases; bases unmatched to a gene: 16. The CDR3 goes from the cysteine to the phenylalanine over 19 residues. The CDR3 DNA has 57 bases and is translated from base 1. The receptor comes from a human donor with alopecia areata. Sample: CD8+ T cells sorted from blood, taken at approximately week 56, from a patient treated with tofacitinib. The chain joins TRBV27 to TRBJ2-7; 15 junctional bases match TRBD2. The CDR3 is CASTSLRGTSGGTRYEQYF. The DNA sequence follows: TGTGCCAGCACCTCCCTTAGGGGGACTAGCGGGGGGACTCGCTACGAGCAGTACTTC.